The 24 T cell receptor beta chains below all came from one sample that was sequenced in a study of blood T cell repertoires in COVID-19. Sequencing was performed with immunoSEQ multiplex PCR; in TCRdb, only in-frame clones are kept and a portion is missing. The sample has 15,000 or so clones; approximately 85% are singletons. Sequenced input: peripheral blood. Source of these receptors: an elderly man with active COVID-19.

This clone has only a few counts. The chain combines TRBV30 with TRBJ1-3; D unresolved. The CDR3 sequence is 14 residues long. CDR1 and CDR2 from the germline V gene are GTSNPN and SVGIG (reference sequence). V was pared by 3 bases and J by 8 bases, with 17 bases between. CDR3 loop: CAWSEGRPLDTIYF. DNA of the CDR3: TGTGCCTGGAGCGAAGGGAGGCCCCTGGACACCATATATTTT.

The chain is built from TRBV5-1 and TRBJ1-1; D gene ambiguous. V shed 7 bases and J shed 1 base, with 8 bases lying between them. Germline V gives CDR1 SGHRS, CDR2 YFSETQ. The CDR3 length is 12 residues. In nucleotides, the CDR3 is TGCGCCAGCGGGCGGGAGAACACTGAAGCTTTCTTT. This encodes CASGRENTEAFF.

The rearrangement uses TRBV7-8 and TRBJ2-7, with TRBD1 identical over 9 bases. The trim removed 6 bases at V and 2 bases at J, leaving 8 bases unmatched. The CDR3 consists of 15 residues. In germline, CDR1 is SGHVS, CDR2 FQNEAQ. Here the CDR3 reads CASRQPGTGTYEQYF. CDR3 DNA sequence: TGTGCCAGCAGACAGCCCGGGACAGGGACCTACGAGCAGTACTTC.

This chain joins TRBV2 and TRBJ2-1; D gene ambiguous. V lost 4 bases to trimming and J lost 0 bases, with 10 bases between them. The CDR3 spans 15 residues. Germline V gene sequence: CDR1 SNHLY, CDR2 FYNNEI. CDR3 DNA: TGTGCCAGCAGTGTCTCGCGGAGCTCCTACAATGAGCAGTTCTTC. It specifies CASSVSRSSYNEQFF.

The chain has TRBV4-1 and TRBJ2-3, with TRBD2 identical over 13 bases. Germline assignment: CDR1 MGHRA and CDR2 YSYEKL. The CDR3 spans 17 residues. V was clipped by 1 base and J by 2 bases; unmatched bases: 3. The CDR3 bases are TGCGCCAGCAGCCAAGGGGGACTAGCGGGGAACACAGATACGCAGTATTTT. This gives the protein CASSQGGLAGNTDTQYF.

This chain connects TRBV24-1 to TRBJ2-1, with 10 bases matching TRBD2. V lost 6 bases, J lost 6 bases, and 7 bases stayed unmatched. The CDR3 has 15 residues. Germline V gene sequence: CDR1 KGHDR, CDR2 SFDVKD. CDR3 in DNA: TGTGCCACCAGTCGGTCTAGCGGGAGCCTCAATGAGCAGTTCTTC. It is translated as CATSRSSGSLNEQFF.

CDR3 in amino acids: CASSLGHRSGANVLTF. DNA of the CDR3: TGTGCCAGCAGCTTAGGACACCGCTCTGGGGCCAACGTCCTGACTTTC. The chain has TRBV5-5 and TRBJ2-6; a possible D gene is TRBD1 (5 bases). There are 16 residues in the CDR3. V lost 2 bases to trimming and J lost 0 bases, with 9 bases between them. Germline lookup yields CDR1 SGHKS and CDR2 YYEKEE (reference sequence).

This clone was observed a few times. This sequence joins TRBV29-1 and TRBJ2-5; TRBD2 agrees at 12 bases. This CDR3 contains 15 residues. Germline V lookup: CDR1 SQVTM, CDR2 ANQGSEA. V shed 6 bases and J 1 base; nucleotides not matched to a gene: 6. CDR3 nucleotide sequence: TGCAGCGTCCTTCTACTAGCGGGAGGCCAAGAGACCCAGTACTTC. Its protein is CSVLLLAGGQETQYF.

The genes are TRBV4-2 and TRBJ1-6, with TRBD1 as a possible D gene (5 bases). Germline CDR1 reads LGHNA; CDR2 reads YNFKEQ. The V gene lost 4 bases and the J gene lost 7 bases, with 14 bases spanning the gap. The CDR3 totals 15 residues. In DNA, the CDR3 is TGTGCCAGCAGCCCGTTCGGGGGACTGAATTCACCCCTCCACTTT. It is translated as CASSPFGGLNSPLHF.

This chain connects TRBV27 to TRBJ2-6; 7 bases line up with TRBD1. This CDR3 region has 18 residues. V gave up 3 bases and J gave up 0 bases; unmatched junction bases: 8. Germline V lookup: CDR1 MNHEY, CDR2 SMNVEV (reference sequence). CDR3 loop: CASSLGTESNSGANVLTF. The CDR3 DNA reads TGTGCCAGCAGTTTGGGGACAGAGTCAAACTCTGGGGCCAACGTCCTGACTTTC.

The chain has TRBV28 and TRBJ2-5; weak D call: TRBD2 (6 bases). V was pared by 7 bases and J by 5 bases, with 14 bases between. CDR1 MDHEN and CDR2 SYDVKM come from the germline V gene. The CDR3 is made up of 13 amino acids. Here the CDR3 DNA reads TGTGCCAGCAAGCGGGCGTCCCTGGAGACCCAGTACTTC. Translated, it gives CASKRASLETQYF.

The J gene is TRBJ1-2, the V gene TRBV7-9, with D unresolved. This CDR3 is built from 13 residues. The germline V gene has CDR1 SEHNR and CDR2 FQNEAQ (reference sequence). Between the trimmed V and J ends, which lost 3 bases and 4 bases, there was a span of 9 bases. CDR3 nucleotides: TGTGCCAGCAGCTTTGAGGTCGGCTATGGCTACACCTTC. This sequence encodes CASSFEVGYGYTF.

This clone has a handful of counts. The gene calls are TRBV6-2 or TRBV6-3 and TRBJ2-7, with 12 bases identical to TRBD2. This CDR3 contains 16 residues. CDR1 and CDR2 (germline): MNHEY, SVGEGT. V shed 2 bases, J shed 3 bases, and the junction held 5 bases outside the gene matches. This chain's CDR3 is CASSYPTSGGFYEQYF. The DNA of the CDR3 is TGTGCCAGCAGTTACCCGACTAGCGGGGGATTCTACGAGCAGTACTTC.

CDR3: CASSRQGQLGHGNEQFF. For the CDR3, the DNA is TGTGCCAGCAGCCGCCAGGGGCAGCTTGGCCACGGCAATGAGCAGTTCTTC. This chain connects TRBV5-6 to TRBJ2-1, with a tentative D call TRBD1 (6 bases). Germline assignment: CDR1 SGHDT and CDR2 YYEEEE. This CDR3 has 17 residues. Trimming removed 4 bases from V and 6 bases from J, with 23 bases in between.

This clone was found a few times. This chain connects TRBV29-1 to TRBJ2-7; 9 bases fit TRBD2. V lost 6 bases to trimming and J lost 7 bases; unmatched junction nucleotides: 10. Per the germline V gene, CDR1 is SQVTM and CDR2 is ANQGSEA. CDR3 length: 13 amino acids. The CDR3 DNA follows: TGCAGCGTCACGGGACTAGCAGGAGCGGAGCAGTACTTC. This sequence encodes CSVTGLAGAEQYF.

V is TRBV7-7 and J is TRBJ2-5; tentative D call: TRBD2 (8 bases). Germline V CDR1 and CDR2: SSHAT, FNYEAQ (reference sequence). The CDR3 contains 14 residues. V was cut by 5 bases and J by 4 bases, with 14 bases left in between. The CDR3 reads CASSRQGLGETQYF. The CDR3 region has the DNA TGTGCCAGCAGCCGACAGGGACTAGGAGAGACCCAGTACTTC.

This sequence joins TRBV28 and TRBJ1-1; weak D call: TRBD1 (5 bases). The V gene lost 7 bases and the J gene lost 1 base, with 13 bases spanning the gap. Per the germline V gene, CDR1 is MDHEN and CDR2 is SYDVKM. The CDR3 has 14 residues. The chain's CDR3 is CASTPPDRNTEAFF. The DNA of the CDR3 is TGTGCCAGCACCCCACCCGACAGGAACACTGAAGCTTTCTTT. Full variable domain (remainder filled in from reference TRBV28 and TRBJ1-1): DVKVTQSSRYLVKRTGEKVFLECVQDMDHENMFWYRQDPGLGLRLIYFSYDVKMKEKGDIPEGYSVSREKKERFSLILESASTNQTSMYLCASTPPDRNTEAFFGQGTRLTVV.

This clone was found once. The chain links TRBV9 to TRBJ1-3; a weak D match, TRBD1 (6 bases). Germline-derived CDR1 and CDR2 are SGDLS and YYNGEE. The CDR3 is made up of 14 amino acids. Trimming stripped 4 bases from V and 4 bases from J, with 12 bases between. CDR3 in amino acids: CASSPGTRGNTIYF. The DNA of the CDR3 is TGTGCCAGCAGCCCCGGGACACGGGGAAACACCATATATTTT. Looking up the rest from reference TRBV9 and TRBJ1-3 gives the full variable domain: DSGVTQTPKHLITATGQRVTLRCSPRSGDLSVYWYQQSLDQGLQFLIQYYNGEERAKGNILERFSAQQFPDLHSELNLSSLELGDSALYFCASSPGTRGNTIYFGEGSWLTVV.

The rearrangement links TRBV12-3 or TRBV12-4 to TRBJ1-1, with TRBD1 identical over 7 bases. J gave up 3 bases and V 6 bases, and 4 bases lay outside the gene matches. CDR3 length: 13 residues. CDR3 nucleotide sequence: TGTGCCAGCAGCAGCAGGGGGGACACTGAAGCTTTCTTT. This encodes CASSSRGDTEAFF.

V gene TRBV28 combines with J gene TRBJ2-1, with D perhaps TRBD2 (6 bases). Germline V gene data show CDR1 as MDHEN and CDR2 as SYDVKM. Trimming cost V 2 bases and J 6 bases, with 14 bases left between them. There are 15 residues in the CDR3. In DNA, the CDR3 is TGTGCCAGCAGTTTAGGAGGGTGGTTAGGCAATGAGCAGTTCTTC. Translated, it gives CASSLGGWLGNEQFF.

The V call is TRBV2, the J call TRBJ2-2, with a tentative D call TRBD1 (7 bases). The V and J ends lost 6 bases and 4 bases respectively, with 21 bases between them. Germline CDR1 SNHLY, CDR2 FYNNEI. This CDR3 region has 17 residues. The CDR3 nucleotides are TGTGCCAGCAGAACGACAGGGTGGGAGGATATCACCGGGGAGCTGTTTTTT. It is translated as CASRTTGWEDITGELFF.

This rearrangement joins TRBV12-1 to TRBJ2-3; TRBD1, the table's D call, was not compared with the DNA. TRBV12-1 is classified as a pseudogene. There are 14 residues in the CDR3. The CDR3 bases are TGTGCCAGCAGCGCACAGGGGAGCGCAGATACGCAGTATTTT. Encoded protein: CASSAQGSADTQYF.

In its sample, this clone was seen once. This chain joins TRBV5-1 and TRBJ2-7; no reliable D call. The ends were cut back, 2 bases at V and 0 bases at J, with 12 bases in the middle. The CDR3 length is 15 residues. In germline, CDR1 is SGHRS, CDR2 YFSETQ. The CDR3: CASSFLSSSSYEQYF. The CDR3 region has the DNA TGCGCCAGCAGCTTTTTGTCCTCTTCCTCCTACGAGCAGTACTTC.

This rearrangement joins TRBV28 to TRBJ2-7; D gene ambiguous. CDR3 length: 13 amino acids. V was trimmed by 5 bases and J by 3 bases, leaving 11 bases between them. The germline V gene encodes CDR1 MDHEN and CDR2 SYDVKM. The CDR3 DNA follows: TGTGCCAGCAGTCTAAAGTCGTACTACGAGCAGTACTTC. Translation: CASSLKSYYEQYF.